Shown below are 22 T cell receptor beta chains from a single sample sequenced in a study of cytomegalovirus exposure and HLA in healthy donors. PCR amplification relied on 60 Vbeta primers (plus 13 Jbeta primers). Clones were read by immunoSEQ multiplex PCR, and TCRdb kept only the in-frame ones, dropping some. The data contain tens of thousands of clones, approximately 85% of them singletons. The sample was PBMCs. These receptors came from a female donor in good health and CMV-seronegative.

This clone appeared a few times. The chain is built from TRBV28 and TRBJ1-2; 7 nucleotides agree with TRBD1. Germline values: CDR1 MDHEN, CDR2 SYDVKM. V dropped 10 bases and J dropped 0; count of bases not matched to a gene: 5. The CDR3 is 13 amino acids. This chain's CDR3 is CATATGANYGYTF. CDR3 nucleotides: TGTGCCACCGCCACAGGGGCTAACTATGGCTACACCTTC.

This chain uses TRBV12-5 with TRBJ2-7, with 9 bases fitting TRBD1. The trim removed 5 bases at V and 5 bases at J, leaving 13 bases unmatched. Germline assignment: CDR1 LGHNT and CDR2 FRNRAP. The CDR3 contains 16 residues. The CDR3 protein is CASGVSPGTGLNEQYF. DNA of the CDR3: TGTGCTAGTGGTGTATCCCCCGGGACAGGGCTCAACGAGCAGTACTTC.

This chain links TRBV7-6 with TRBJ2-2; D is ambiguous. CDR1 is SGHVS and CDR2 is FNYEAQ in the germline V gene. V was cut by 5 bases and J by 0 bases, with 7 bases left in between. The CDR3 sequence is 14 residues long. The CDR3 DNA reads as TGTGCCAGCAGCCCTAACCCGAACACCGGGGAGCTGTTTTTT. Translated, it gives CASSPNPNTGELFF.

This chain connects TRBV6-6 to TRBJ2-5, with TRBD1 matching 7 bases. CDR3 length equals 15 residues. Germline CDR1 MNHNY, CDR2 SVGAGI (reference sequence). V dropped 2 bases and J dropped 1; count of bases not matched to a gene: 4. The CDR3 sequence is CASSYPGTAQETQYF. The CDR3 DNA reads as TGTGCCAGCAGTTACCCGGGGACAGCCCAAGAGACCCAGTACTTC.

The count of this clone is one. The chain has TRBV6-5 and TRBJ2-2; D ambiguous. The CDR3 spans 16 residues. Trimming pared 2 bases from V and 4 bases from J, leaving 14 bases between. The V gene's germline CDR1 is MNHEY and CDR2 SVGAGI. For the CDR3, the DNA is TGTGCCAGCAGTTACGTGATGGGCCTTCCCACCGGGGAGCTGTTTTTT. Translation gives CASSYVMGLPTGELFF.

The chain couples TRBV7-3 to TRBJ2-5; D is unclear. The CDR3 totals 13 residues. The germline V and J ends were trimmed by 2 bases and 3 bases, with 7 bases remaining between them. CDR1 and CDR2 from the germline V gene are SGHTA and FQGTGA. CDR3 DNA sequence: TGTGCCAGCAGCTTATACGAGGAAGAGACCCAGTACTTC. Translated, it gives CASSLYEEETQYF.

The V gene is TRBV6-5, the J gene TRBJ2-1; no clear D. This CDR3 has 14 residues. Per germline, CDR1 MNHEY and CDR2 SVGAGI. V was cut by 5 bases and J by 6 bases, with 14 bases left in between. In DNA, the CDR3 is TGTGCCAGCAGTAAATCCCGTAGTATCAATGAGCAGTTCTTC. Its translation is CASSKSRSINEQFF.

This clone has just a few counts. V and J are TRBV11-2 and TRBJ1-1; D is perhaps TRBD1 (5 bases). Germline V gene sequence: CDR1 SGHAT, CDR2 FQNNGV. Trimming removed 5 bases at V and 1 base at J, with 14 bases between. The CDR3 spans 15 residues. In DNA form, the CDR3 reads TGTGCCAGCAGCCGTACCTCTACAGGGAACACTGAAGCTTTCTTT. Protein sequence: CASSRTSTGNTEAFF.

The CDR3 protein is CASSLVGTGGNTIYF. CDR3 coding DNA: TGTGCCAGCAGCTTAGTGGGGACAGGAGGAAACACCATATATTTT. V usage is TRBV7-2 and J usage is TRBJ1-3; 8 bases agree with TRBD1. V shed 1 base and J 4 bases; nucleotides not matched to a gene: 3. Per the germline V gene, CDR1 is SGHTA and CDR2 is FQGNSA. This CDR3 contains 15 residues. Together with reference TRBV7-2 and TRBJ1-3, the CDR3 gives the full variable domain: GAGVSQSPSNKVTEKGKDVELRCDPISGHTALYWYRQSLGQGLEFLIYFQGNSAPDKSGLPSDRFSAERTGGSVSTLTIQRTQQEDSAVYLCASSLVGTGGNTIYFGEGSWLTVV.

The chain employs TRBV5-1 and TRBJ1-3; D is unclear. CDR1 is SGHRS and CDR2 is YFSETQ in the germline V gene. The V end was cut by 0 bases, the J end by 1 base, with 8 bases between. The CDR3 length is 15 residues. CDR3 sequence reads: CASSLAADSGNTIYF. CDR3 nucleotide sequence: TGCGCCAGCAGCTTGGCGGCGGATTCTGGAAACACCATATATTTT.

A few counts support this clone. The chain has TRBV15 and TRBJ2-3; D possibly corresponds to TRBD2 (6 bases). The germline gives CDR1 LNHNV, CDR2 YYDKDF (reference sequence). The V end lost 1 base, the J end lost 4 bases, and 15 bases lay between the germline ends. The length of the CDR3 is 16 residues. CDR3 sequence reads: CATSRGGSASADTQYF. For the CDR3, the DNA is TGTGCCACCAGCAGAGGTGGTAGCGCTAGCGCAGATACGCAGTATTTT.

The chain carries TRBV2 and TRBJ1-1; D ambiguous. This CDR3 spans 15 amino acids. V lost 0 bases and J 4 bases, leaving 12 bases between the germline ends. CDR1 and CDR2 from the germline V gene are SNHLY and FYNNEI. CDR3 region: CASSEARGRGTEAFF. For the CDR3, the DNA is TGTGCCAGCAGTGAAGCGCGGGGTCGCGGCACTGAAGCTTTCTTT.

The chain joins TRBV5-6 to TRBJ1-4; TRBD1 matches 7 bases. CDR1 and CDR2 (germline): SGHDT, YYEEEE. This CDR3 is 16 amino acids long. Trimming removed 4 bases from V and 8 bases from J; junction bases left unmatched: 14. CDR3 residues: CASSPQSGKGAEKLFF. The CDR3 coding sequence is TGTGCCAGCAGCCCCCAATCAGGGAAGGGGGCAGAAAAACTGTTTTTT.

As regards this clone: One end of the junction does not line up with germline, which may come from a read error. This sequence joins TRBV7-9 and TRBJ2-1, with a possible D match to TRBD2 (7 bases). Germline assignment: CDR1 SEHNR and CDR2 FQNEAQ (reference sequence). The CDR3 is 15 amino acids. The CDR3 loop reads CSSSLGGGSYNEQFF. The CDR3 DNA sequence: TGTTCCAGCAGCTTAGGGGGGGGGAGCTACAATGAGCAGTTCTTC.

The chain uses TRBV21-1 and TRBJ2-1; TRBD2, as called in the table, went unchecked against the DNA. TRBV21-1 is a pseudogene locus. The CDR3 is 15 residues long. The CDR3 DNA reads TGTGCCAGCAGCAACAGACTAGCGAGCGACAATGAGCAGTTCTTC. It encodes CASSNRLASDNEQFF.

V is TRBV2 and J is TRBJ1-5; 7 bases match TRBD1. The CDR3 sequence is 15 residues long. With V trimmed by 4 bases and J by 2 bases, 5 bases remained unmatched. Per germline, CDR1 SNHLY and CDR2 FYNNEI. CDR3 in amino acids: CASSGQGLGNQPQHF. For the CDR3, the DNA is TGTGCCAGCAGTGGACAGGGTTTGGGCAATCAGCCCCAGCATTTT.

This clone has only one observation. This sequence joins TRBV28 and TRBJ2-7; 7 positions match TRBD2. The CDR3 runs 13 residues. The trim removed 5 bases at V and 3 bases at J, leaving 4 bases unmatched. Per germline, CDR1 MDHEN and CDR2 SYDVKM. The CDR3, as DNA: TGTGCCAGCAGTCTAGCGGAGAACTACGAGCAGTACTTC. It specifies CASSLAENYEQYF.

The chain joins TRBV19 to TRBJ1-6, with unresolved D. CDR1 is LNHDA and CDR2 is SQIVND in the germline V gene (reference sequence). The CDR3 covers 13 residues. Trimming took 5 bases from V and 7 from J, leaving 9 bases between them. This CDR3 is CASSGRGNSPLHF. CDR3 sequence (DNA): TGTGCCAGTAGTGGCAGAGGGAATTCACCCCTCCACTTT.

For this clone: At the DNA level, this CDR3 is encoded by other sequences in the same sample as well. The chain is built from TRBV27 and TRBJ2-1, with 10 bases aligning to TRBD2. Germline V gene sequence: CDR1 MNHEY, CDR2 SMNVEV (reference sequence). The CDR3 consists of 14 residues. With V trimmed by 5 bases and J by 7 bases, 5 bases remained unmatched. This CDR3 reads CASSGLAGANEQFF. The CDR3 nucleotides read TGTGCCAGCAGTGGGCTAGCGGGAGCTAATGAGCAGTTCTTC.

This chain connects TRBV11-1 to TRBJ1-1; possible D gene TRBD1, 6 bases. The CDR3 runs to 13 residues. The germline V gene encodes CDR1 SGHAT and CDR2 FQDESV (reference sequence). Trimming took off 5 bases at V and 5 bases at J, with 12 bases between the two ends. CDR3 protein: CASSNDRRTEAFF. In DNA, the CDR3 is TGTGCCAGCAGCAACGACAGGAGGACTGAAGCTTTCTTT.

The V call is TRBV7-8, the J call TRBJ2-2; D gene unclear. The germline V and J ends were trimmed by 4 bases and 5 bases, with 5 bases remaining between them. Germline V gene sequence: CDR1 SGHVS, CDR2 FQNEAQ. CDR3 length: 12 residues. This CDR3 is CASSSETGELFF. The CDR3 DNA follows: TGTGCCAGCAGCTCTGAGACCGGGGAGCTGTTTTTT.

This chain joins TRBV5-4 and TRBJ1-2, with D possibly matching TRBD1 (5 bases). Germline V CDR1 and CDR2: SGHNT, YYREEE (reference sequence). Deletions cut 1 base from V and 6 bases from J, with 10 bases between. The CDR3 totals 13 residues. The CDR3 DNA reads TGTGCCAGCAGCTTGACAGGAATAAATGGCTACACCTTC. It encodes CASSLTGINGYTF. Together with reference TRBV5-4 and TRBJ1-2, the CDR3 gives the full variable domain: ETGVTQSPTHLIKTRGQQVTLRCSSQSGHNTVSWYQQALGQGPQFIFQYYREEENGRGNFPPRFSGLQFPNYSSELNVNALELDDSALYLCASSLTGINGYTFGSGTRLTVV.